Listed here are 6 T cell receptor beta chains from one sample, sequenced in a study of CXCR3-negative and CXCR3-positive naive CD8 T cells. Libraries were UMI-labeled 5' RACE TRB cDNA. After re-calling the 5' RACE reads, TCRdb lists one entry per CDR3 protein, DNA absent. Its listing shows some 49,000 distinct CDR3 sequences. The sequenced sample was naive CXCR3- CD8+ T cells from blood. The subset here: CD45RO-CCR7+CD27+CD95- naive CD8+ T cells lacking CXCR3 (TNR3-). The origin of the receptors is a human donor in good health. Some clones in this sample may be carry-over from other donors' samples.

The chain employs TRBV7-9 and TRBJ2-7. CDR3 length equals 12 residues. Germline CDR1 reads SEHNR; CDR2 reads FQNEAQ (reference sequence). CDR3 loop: CASSLAPHEQYF.

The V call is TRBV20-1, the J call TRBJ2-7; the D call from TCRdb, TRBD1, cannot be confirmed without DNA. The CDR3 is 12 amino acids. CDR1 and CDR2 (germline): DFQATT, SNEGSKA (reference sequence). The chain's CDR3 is CSAREQAYEQYF.

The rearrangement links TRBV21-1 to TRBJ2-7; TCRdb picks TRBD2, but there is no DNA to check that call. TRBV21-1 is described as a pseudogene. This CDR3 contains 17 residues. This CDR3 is CASIRGTSGGDSYEQYF.

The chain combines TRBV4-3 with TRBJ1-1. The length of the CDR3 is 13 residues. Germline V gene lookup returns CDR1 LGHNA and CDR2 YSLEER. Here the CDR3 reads CASSQDLNTEAFF.

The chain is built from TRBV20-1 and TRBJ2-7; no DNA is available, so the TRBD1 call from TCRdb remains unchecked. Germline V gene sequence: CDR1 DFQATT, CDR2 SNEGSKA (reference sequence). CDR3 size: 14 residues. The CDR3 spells CSARDRDRSYEQYF.

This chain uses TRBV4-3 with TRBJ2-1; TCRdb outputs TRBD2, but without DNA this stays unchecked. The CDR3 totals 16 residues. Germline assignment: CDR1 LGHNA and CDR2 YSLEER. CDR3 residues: CASSQGLAGDYNEQFF.